The clone carrying this T cell receptor (beta chain) occurred a few times. The target antigen is unknown. Via MiXCR, TCRdb re-called the reads, giving one row per CDR3 protein. Counted here are a few hundred thousand distinct CDR3 sequences, roughly 16% occurring once; the ten biggest clones make up approximately 12%. V shed 3 bases and J 2 bases; nucleotides not matched to a gene: 7. Germline CDR1 is DFQATT and CDR2 is SNEGSKA (reference sequence). This CDR3 region has 14 residues. This entry belongs to a study of T cell repertoires in cytomegalovirus infection. Study overall: TCR beta signatures that were public indicated CMV infection and matching HLA type.

Study-level findings and limits: CMV carriers having the relevant HLA were flagged by cumulative public TCR beta family frequency.

Sequencing used PBMCs. The V call is TRBV20-1, the J call TRBJ2-7; 7 bases agree with TRBD1. The receptor comes from a human donor in good health (CMV status not recorded). Some clones in this sample may be carry-over from other donors' samples. This CDR3 is CSASPTGATYEQYF. CDR3 DNA sequence: TGCAGTGCTAGTCCTACAGGGGCTACCTACGAGCAGTACTTC.